The clone carrying this T cell receptor (beta chain) was seen many times. Its matching antigen is unknown. A read error may produce the germline difference seen at one junction end. The record originates from a study of read filtering for tumor transcriptome and immune sequencing. Turning to the study itself: Mean patient age was approximately 71 years, range about 40 to 85; 17 male, some 15 female.

This library used about 360 ng RNA and molecular barcoded adaptors spanning alpha/delta and beta/gamma chains. Using its own MiXCR run on the reads, TCRdb lists one record per CDR3 protein. The data contain 75,000 to 95,000 distinct CDR3 sequences, roughly 21% of them singletons. Per the germline V gene, CDR1 is SQVTM and CDR2 is ANQGSEA. The CDR3 length is 12 residues. General study findings and limits: Without single-read clonotypes, shared clonotype proportions correlated more between IR-seq and RNA-seq. The sorted CD138-negative fraction was a mixed bone marrow immune population, not purified T cells.

V usage is TRBV29-1 and J usage is TRBJ2-5; D is unclear. The TCR sequence derives from a donor at least 40 years old with multiple myeloma. Sample: a population of CD138-negative cells sorted from bone marrow. This CDR3 reads CSGRAPQGTQYF. The CDR3 DNA follows: TGCAGCGGAAGGGCTCCCCAAGGGACCCAGTACTTC.